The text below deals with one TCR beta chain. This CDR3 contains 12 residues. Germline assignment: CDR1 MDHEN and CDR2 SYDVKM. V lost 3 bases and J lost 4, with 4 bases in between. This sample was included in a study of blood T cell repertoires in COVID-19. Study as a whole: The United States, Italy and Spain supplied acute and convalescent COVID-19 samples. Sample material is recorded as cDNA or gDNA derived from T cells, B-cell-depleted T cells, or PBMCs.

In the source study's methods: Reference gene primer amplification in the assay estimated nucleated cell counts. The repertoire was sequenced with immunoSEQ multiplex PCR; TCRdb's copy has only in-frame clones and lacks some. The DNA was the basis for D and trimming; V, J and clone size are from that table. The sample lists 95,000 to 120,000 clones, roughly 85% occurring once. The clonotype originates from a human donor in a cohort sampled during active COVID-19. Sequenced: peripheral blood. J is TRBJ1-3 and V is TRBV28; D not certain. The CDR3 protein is CASSFYGNTIYF. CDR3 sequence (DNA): TGTGCCAGCAGTTTCTACGGAAACACCATATATTTT.